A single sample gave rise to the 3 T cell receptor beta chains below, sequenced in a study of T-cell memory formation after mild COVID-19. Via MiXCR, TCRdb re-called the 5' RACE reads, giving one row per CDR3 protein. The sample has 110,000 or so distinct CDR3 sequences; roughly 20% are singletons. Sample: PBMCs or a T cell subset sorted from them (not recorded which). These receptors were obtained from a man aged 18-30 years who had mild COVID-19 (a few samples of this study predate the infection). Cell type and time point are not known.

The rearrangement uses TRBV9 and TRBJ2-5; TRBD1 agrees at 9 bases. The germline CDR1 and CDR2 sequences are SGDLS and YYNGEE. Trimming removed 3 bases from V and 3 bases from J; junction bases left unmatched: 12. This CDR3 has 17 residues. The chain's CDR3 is CASSAGTGTGREETQYF. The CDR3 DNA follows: TGTGCCAGCAGCGCAGGAACCGGGACAGGGAGGGAAGAGACCCAGTACTTC.

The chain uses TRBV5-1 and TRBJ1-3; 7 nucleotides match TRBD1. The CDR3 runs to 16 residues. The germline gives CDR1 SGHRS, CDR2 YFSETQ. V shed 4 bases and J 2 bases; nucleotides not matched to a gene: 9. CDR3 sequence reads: CASSLQGSGTGNTIYF. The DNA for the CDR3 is TGCGCCAGCAGCCTACAGGGGAGTGGAACTGGAAACACCATATATTTT.

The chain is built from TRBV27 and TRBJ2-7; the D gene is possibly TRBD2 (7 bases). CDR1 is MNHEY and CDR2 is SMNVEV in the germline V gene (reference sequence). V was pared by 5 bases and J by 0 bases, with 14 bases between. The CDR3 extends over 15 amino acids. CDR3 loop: CASSSKGGTSYEQYF. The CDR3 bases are TGTGCCAGCAGTAGCAAGGGGGGGACCTCCTACGAGCAGTACTTC.